This record covers a single T cell receptor beta chain. Its antigen is not identified. TCRdb keeps only in-frame clones here, not all; method: immunoSEQ multiplex PCR. The profile shows 350,000 to 500,000 clones, roughly 90% of them singletons. This entry belongs to a study of Ad26.COV2.S vaccination and SARS-CoV-2 variants. Study-wide context: This donor came from the COV1001 trial of Ad26.COV2.S.

CDR1 SGHKS and CDR2 YYEKEE come from the germline V gene (reference sequence). V was shortened by 0 bases and J by 1 base, with 14 bases between the two germline ends. This CDR3 region has 16 residues. Study findings and constraints: Measures of TCR breadth and depth may have fallen short of total T cell responses. Measurement of non-spike TCR breadth gave similar results in vaccine and placebo recipients.

Treatment indicated: some 19 received Ad26.COV2.S at low or high dose, single or two shots; roughly five received placebo; per-sample allocation not given. Sample collection was performed on day 63 after the first vaccine or placebo injection. At a Boston site, the person donating was an adult of 18-55 years. The source material was peripheral blood, sampled in a trial of Ad26.COV2.S vaccine versus placebo. The sequence was collected from a person between 18 and 60 years old who received the Ad26.COV2.S COVID-19 vaccine or a placebo. The rearrangement uses TRBV5-5 and TRBJ2-7; D might be TRBD1 (6 bases). The CDR3 sequence: CASSLGWGPQSYEQYF. CDR3 DNA sequence: TGTGCCAGCAGCTTGGGCTGGGGGCCCCAATCCTACGAGCAGTACTTC.